A selection of T cell receptor beta chains follows, all from one sample in a study of monozygotic twins with inflammatory bowel disease. For each CDR3 protein, TCRdb gives one entry from its re-call of the 5' RACE reads, without DNA. This sample carries 400,000 to 500,000 distinct CDR3 sequences, with approximately 2.3% going to the ten biggest clones. What was sequenced was blood. These receptors came from a human donor with ulcerative colitis or Crohn's disease, or a healthy co-twin of an affected twin (not recorded which). Both conserved end residues are part of each CDR3.

v_call,j_call,cdr3_aa
TRBV18,TRBJ2-7,CASSEGLSYEQYF
TRBV12-3/TRBV12-4,TRBJ1-6,CASRGSAHNSPLHF
TRBV20-1,TRBJ1-1,CSARVQGANTEAFF
TRBV7-3,TRBJ1-2,CASSFGQGRAYGYTF
TRBV3-1,TRBJ1-3,CASSQGRRASGNTIYF
TRBV5-1,TRBJ2-3,CASSRGQPTDTQYF
TRBV18,TRBJ1-5,CASARDIYQPQHF
TRBV7-9,TRBJ2-7,CASSTRDSTYEQYF
TRBV7-9,TRBJ2-1,CASTRGSGQGNNEQFF
TRBV11-2,TRBJ2-7,CASSTIVGAQYF
TRBV5-1,TRBJ2-1,CASSLRGQGSGEQFF
TRBV7-9,TRBJ2-7,CASSPAGSSYEQYF
TRBV14,TRBJ1-2,CASSQVPGGVSGYTF
TRBV21-1,TRBJ2-7,CASSSEPGQPLTYTPYEQYF